A single sample gave rise to the 14 T cell receptor beta chains below, sequenced in a study of blood T cell repertoires in COVID-19. Measured with immunoSEQ multiplex PCR; TCRdb has only the in-frame clones, and not every one. The sample gives approximately 140,000 clones, approximately 84% of which show up once; about 18% is in the top ten. The sequenced sample consisted of peripheral blood. The origin of the receptors is a woman older than 75 with acute or convalescent COVID-19.

The chain carries TRBV7-2 and TRBJ1-4, with D maybe TRBD1 (5 bases). The CDR3 has 14 residues. In germline, CDR1 is SGHTA, CDR2 FQGNSA. V lost 0 bases and J 7 bases, leaving 9 bases between the germline ends. The CDR3 loop reads CASSLAGEGEKLFF. The CDR3 DNA sequence: TGTGCCAGCAGCTTAGCAGGGGAGGGTGAAAAACTGTTTTTT.

V gene TRBV7-6 combines with J gene TRBJ2-1; a possible D gene is TRBD1 (5 bases). V was clipped by 6 bases and J by 10 bases, with 10 bases between them. Germline CDR1 is SGHVS and CDR2 is FNYEAQ. This CDR3 is 11 amino acids long. CDR3 sequence: CASSSTVEQFF. In DNA, the CDR3 is TGTGCCAGCAGTTCGACAGTAGAGCAGTTCTTC.

This clone was seen only once. This chain joins TRBV6-5 and TRBJ2-3, with a possible D match to TRBD1 (7 bases). Trimming took 6 bases from V and 0 from J, leaving 10 bases between them. Germline CDR1 and CDR2: MNHEY and SVGAGI. The CDR3 totals 14 residues. CDR3 sequence reads: CASSRGASTDTQYF. In DNA form, the CDR3 reads TGTGCCAGCAGCAGGGGGGCCAGCACAGATACGCAGTATTTT.

The V and J genes are TRBV3-1 (or the pseudogene TRBV3-2) and TRBJ1-4; 11 bases align to TRBD1. After removal of 4 bases from V and 7 bases from J, the junction contained 5 bases not matched to a gene. This CDR3 comprises 15 residues. CDR1 and CDR2 (germline): LGHDT, YNNKEL (reference sequence). CDR3 nucleotides: TGTGCCAGCAGCCTTCGGGACAGGGGGGTTGAAAAACTGTTTTTT. Translated: CASSLRDRGVEKLFF.

This rearrangement joins TRBV30 to TRBJ2-7; D call uncertain. The germline gives CDR1 GTSNPN, CDR2 SVGIG (reference sequence). Trimming took 2 bases from V and 4 from J, leaving 6 bases between them. This CDR3 comprises 11 residues. CDR3 amino acids: CAWSPKYEQYF. Written as DNA, the CDR3 is TGTGCCTGGAGTCCCAAATACGAGCAGTACTTC.

CDR3 amino acids: CASSLGGKAYEQYF. CDR3 sequence (DNA): TGTGCCAGCAGCTTGGGGGGCAAAGCCTACGAGCAGTACTTC. The V and J genes are TRBV5-4 and TRBJ2-7, with a tentative D call TRBD1 (5 bases). Germline V gene sequence: CDR1 SGHNT, CDR2 YYREEE (reference sequence). Trimming cost V 0 bases and J 2 bases, with 9 bases left between them. The CDR3 length is 14 residues. The whole variable domain, remainder taken from reference TRBV5-4 and TRBJ2-7, is ETGVTQSPTHLIKTRGQQVTLRCSSQSGHNTVSWYQQALGQGPQFIFQYYREEENGRGNFPPRFSGLQFPNYSSELNVNALELDDSALYLCASSLGGKAYEQYFGPGTRLTVT.

The chain uses TRBV5-4 and TRBJ1-2, with D perhaps matching TRBD1 (6 bases). Per germline, CDR1 SGHNT and CDR2 YYREEE (reference sequence). V was cut by 5 bases and J by 0 bases, with 17 bases left in between. This CDR3 is 16 amino acids long. This CDR3 reads CASRGQHTLANYGYTF. CDR3 sequence (DNA): TGTGCCAGCAGAGGACAGCATACGTTAGCTAACTATGGCTACACCTTC.

This chain connects TRBV2 to TRBJ1-2; 7 positions match TRBD1. The CDR3 runs to 13 residues. With V trimmed by 11 bases and J by 2 bases, 8 bases remained unmatched. The germline gives CDR1 SNHLY, CDR2 FYNNEI. The DNA of the CDR3 is TGTGCCGGCACGGGACAGACGAACTATGGCTACACCTTC. It yields the protein CAGTGQTNYGYTF. The variable domain in full, with the rest retrieved from reference TRBV2 and TRBJ1-2, is EPEVTQTPSHQVTQMGQEVILRCVPISNHLYFYWYRQILGQKVEFLVSFYNNEISEKSEIFDDQFSVERPDGSNFTLKIRSTKLEDSAMYFCAGTGQTNYGYTFGSGTRLTVV.

The chain employs TRBV7-9 and TRBJ1-2; no clear D. The CDR3 is 13 amino acids. The V gene's germline CDR1 is SEHNR and CDR2 FQNEAQ (reference sequence). The V end was cut by 5 bases, the J end by 5 bases, with 12 bases between. The CDR3 DNA sequence: TGTGCCAGCAGCCCACCGCAGAAATATGGCTACACCTTC. Protein: CASSPPQKYGYTF.

The chain is built from TRBV9 and TRBJ2-2; 7 nucleotides line up with TRBD1. J gave up 0 bases and V 0 bases, and 20 bases lay outside the gene matches. There are 22 residues in the CDR3. Germline-derived CDR1 and CDR2 are SGDLS and YYNGEE. The CDR3 bases are TGTGCCAGCAGCGTAGGATTTAGCCACAGGACAGGAGGCAATTCGAACACCGGGGAGCTGTTTTTT. It translates to CASSVGFSHRTGGNSNTGELFF.

This chain joins TRBV7-8 and TRBJ2-6; 7 bases match TRBD2. V trimming: 5 bases; J trimming: 2 bases; junction bases outside the gene matches: 9. The CDR3 sequence is 17 residues long. CDR1 is SGHVS, CDR2 FQNEAQ, per germline. The CDR3 bases are TGTGCCAGCAGCCCTCCAGCGGGATTTGCTGGGGCCAACGTCCTGACTTTC. It encodes CASSPPAGFAGANVLTF.

This clone showed up just once. The chain employs TRBV7-9 and TRBJ1-6; possibly TRBD1 for D (5 bases). CDR3 size: 15 residues. V lost 4 bases and J lost 10, with 17 bases in between. Germline V gives CDR1 SEHNR, CDR2 FQNEAQ (reference sequence). The CDR3 DNA reads TGTGCCAGCAGCTGGGCAGGACACCAAGGCTCACCCCTCCACTTT. This translates into CASSWAGHQGSPLHF.

V usage is TRBV18 and J usage is TRBJ1-2; D gene uncertain. Germline-derived CDR1 and CDR2 are KGHSH and LQKENI. V gave up 1 base and J gave up 1 base, with 7 bases separating them. This CDR3 is 14 amino acids long. The CDR3: CASSPLGRNYGYTF. The CDR3 DNA reads as TGTGCCAGCTCACCACTTGGGCGTAACTATGGCTACACCTTC.

This sequence joins TRBV5-4 and TRBJ1-2; 10 bases map to TRBD1. CDR3 size: 18 residues. V dropped 4 bases and J dropped 0; count of bases not matched to a gene: 12. The germline V gene encodes CDR1 SGHNT and CDR2 YYREEE (reference sequence). The DNA for the CDR3 is TGTGCCAGCAGCGATCGGGACAGGGGTCCGGAAGCTAACTATGGCTACACCTTC. Its translation is CASSDRDRGPEANYGYTF.